This is a list of T cell receptor beta chains from one sample in a study of identical twins. TCRdb reanalysed the 5' RACE reads using MiXCR and keeps one entry per CDR3 protein. The sample lists some 500,000 distinct CDR3 sequences, 14% occurring once. The sample was also linked to a second study, of yellow fever vaccine responses in identical twins.

Sequencing was carried out using CD4+ T cells sorted from blood. Receptors were obtained from a young woman in good health. The conserved cysteine and the conserved F or W are not part of the CDR3 here. Not all rows give a size; the values are once, few, many and, for expanded clones, a class.

size,V,J,CDR3
few,TRBV5-1,TRBJ2-2,ASSRNRGTGELF
.,TRBV3-1,TRBJ2-2,ASSQGAWGAGELF
few,TRBV6-1,TRBJ1-2,ASSEQTASNYGYT
.,TRBV2,TRBJ2-1,ASSLQGTAYNEQF
.,TRBV27,TRBJ2-2,ASSLTTHRGLPGELF
.,TRBV5-1,TRBJ2-2,ASSPTGTRGLGGELF
many,TRBV12-3/TRBV12-4,TRBJ2-2,ASSFELGGTPGELF
many,TRBV7-2,TRBJ2-5,ASSFQDSQETQY
few,TRBV25-1,TRBJ2-5,ASSRQGPKETQY
.,TRBV27,TRBJ1-6,ASGPHLRWSPLH
.,TRBV20-1,TRBJ2-1,SARITSGGVNEQF
once,TRBV12-3/TRBV12-4,TRBJ1-1,ASSVKQGAVAEAF
.,TRBV12-3/TRBV12-4,TRBJ2-2,ASSLAGYTGELF
many,TRBV5-1,TRBJ2-1,ASSLQGYNEQF
.,TRBV7-2,TRBJ2-5,ASSLRRFQETQY
few,TRBV20-1,TRBJ2-4,SARVAGAPRINIQY
few,TRBV12-5,TRBJ2-5,ASGLGTGQETQY
few,TRBV14,TRBJ2-3,ASSQESGFFRGRAGDTQY
few,TRBV5-1,TRBJ2-7,ASRDRASYEQY